The present T cell receptor (beta chain) was sequenced within a study of blood T cell repertoires in COVID-19. Study as a whole: COVID-19 samples, acute and convalescent, were from the United States, Italy and Spain. T cells, B-cell-depleted T cells, or PBMCs provided the cDNA or gDNA that served as material.

As to this clone: A junction end diverges from the germline sequence, so it may reflect a read error.

CDR1 and CDR2 from the germline V gene are SSHAT and FNYEAQ (reference sequence). There are 15 residues in the CDR3. Authors' analysis steps: Estimation of nucleated cell counts was performed using reference gene primer amplification. Only in-frame clones appear in the TCRdb table, and some are missing; sequencing was by immunoSEQ multiplex PCR. Clonal size and the V and J genes are those of that table, whereas D and trimming came from the DNA. This sample has some 100,000 clones, with roughly 86% found just once. Sequenced: peripheral blood. The chain employs TRBV7-7 and TRBJ2-1; 7 bases are shared with TRBD1. The TCR was taken from a human donor in a cohort sampled during active COVID-19. Here the CDR3 reads CASSPGDRGFREQFF. CDR3 nucleotides: TGTGCTAGCAGCCCCGGGGACAGAGGATTCAGGGAGCAGTTCTTC. Full variable domain (missing parts from reference TRBV7-7 and TRBJ2-1): GAGVSQSPRYKVTKRGQDVTLRCDPISSHATLYWYQQALGQGPEFLTYFNYEAQPDKSGLPSDRFSAERPEGSISTLTIQRTEQRDSAMYRCASSPGDRGFREQFFGPGTRLTVL.